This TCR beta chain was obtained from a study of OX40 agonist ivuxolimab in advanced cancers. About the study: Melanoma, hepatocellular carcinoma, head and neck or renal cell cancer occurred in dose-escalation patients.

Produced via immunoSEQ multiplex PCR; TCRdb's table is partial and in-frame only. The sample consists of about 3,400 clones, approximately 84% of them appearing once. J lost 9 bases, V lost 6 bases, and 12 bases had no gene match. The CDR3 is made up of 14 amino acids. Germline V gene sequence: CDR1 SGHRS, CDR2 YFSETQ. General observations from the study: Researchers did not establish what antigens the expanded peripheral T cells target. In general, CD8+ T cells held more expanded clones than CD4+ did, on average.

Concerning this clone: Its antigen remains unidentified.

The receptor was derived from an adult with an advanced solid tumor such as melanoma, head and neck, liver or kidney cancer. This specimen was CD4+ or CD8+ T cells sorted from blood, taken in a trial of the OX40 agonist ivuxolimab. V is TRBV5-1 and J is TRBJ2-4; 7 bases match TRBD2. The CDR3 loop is CASTAAGVAGIQYF. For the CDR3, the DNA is TGCGCCAGCACCGCCGCGGGGGTTGCGGGCATTCAGTACTTC.